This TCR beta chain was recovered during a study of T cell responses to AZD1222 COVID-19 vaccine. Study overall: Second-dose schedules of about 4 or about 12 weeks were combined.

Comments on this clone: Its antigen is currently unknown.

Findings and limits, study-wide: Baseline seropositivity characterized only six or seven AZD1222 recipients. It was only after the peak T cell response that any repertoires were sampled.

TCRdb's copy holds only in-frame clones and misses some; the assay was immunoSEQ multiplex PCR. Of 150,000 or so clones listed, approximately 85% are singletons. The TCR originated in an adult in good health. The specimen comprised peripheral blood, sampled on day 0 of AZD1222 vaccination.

CDR3 sequence reads: CASSLGWTSGGKNEQFF. The CDR3 bases are TGCGCCAGCAGCTTGGGGTGGACTAGCGGTGGGAAAAATGAGCAGTTCTTC. The chain is built from TRBV5-1 and TRBJ2-1, with 10 bases lining up with TRBD2. Unmatched junction bases numbered 10, after V lost 0 bases and J lost 7 bases. The CDR3 has 17 amino acids. CDR1 and CDR2 from the germline V gene are SGHRS and YFSETQ.